One sample yielded the 13 T cell receptor beta chains listed below, sequenced in a study of cytomegalovirus exposure and HLA in healthy donors. The PCR was carried out with 60 Vbeta primers and 13 Jbeta primers. Generated by immunoSEQ multiplex PCR, the TCRdb table keeps only in-frame clones and is missing some. The sample includes some 130,000 clones, approximately 77% of them seen just once. Sequenced: PBMCs. These TCRs come from a man aged 25 to 40 in good health and CMV-seronegative.

This sequence joins TRBV28 and TRBJ2-3; D not resolved. The V end lost 4 bases, the J end lost 6 bases, and 8 bases lay between the germline ends. The germline CDR1 and CDR2 sequences are MDHEN and SYDVKM. This CDR3 contains 12 residues. CDR3 protein: CASSYDSDTQYF. CDR3 sequence (DNA): TGTGCCAGCAGTTACGACTCGGATACGCAGTATTTT.

A remark on this clone: The junction does not match germline at one end; this may be a read error. The chain joins TRBV2 to TRBJ2-7, with D tentatively TRBD1 (6 bases). The CDR3 length is 12 residues. Germline-derived CDR1 and CDR2 are SNHLY and FYNNEI. The CDR3 protein is CVSRRGGYEQYF. The CDR3, as DNA: TGTGTCAGCAGGAGAGGGGGCTACGAGCAGTACTTC.

This clone was recorded only once. The gene calls are TRBV12-5 and TRBJ2-1; 9 bases align to TRBD2. Germline V CDR1 and CDR2: LGHNT, FRNRAP. The CDR3 loop spans 12 amino acids. J lost 10 bases, V lost 9 bases, and 7 bases had no gene match. CDR3 sequence (DNA): TGTGCTAGCGTTAGCGGGAGTTGGGAGCAGTTCTTC. This gives the protein CASVSGSWEQFF.

The chain uses TRBV29-1 and TRBJ1-2, with TRBD1 as a possible D gene (5 bases). Germline CDR1 is SQVTM and CDR2 is ANQGSEA. The ends were cut back, 3 bases at V and 8 bases at J, with 13 bases in the middle. The CDR3 sequence is 12 residues long. CDR3 sequence (DNA): TGCAGCGTTGACTCTGGACACGCGGGCTACACCTTC. Amino acids: CSVDSGHAGYTF.

The chain links TRBV10-3 to TRBJ2-6, with TRBD2 as a possible D gene (5 bases). V lost 8 bases to trimming and J lost 2 bases, with 10 bases between them. This CDR3 spans 14 amino acids. CDR1 and CDR2 from the germline V gene are ENHRY and SYGVKD. The CDR3 bases are TGTGCCATCCCTAGCCTAACTGGGGCCAACGTCCTGACTTTC. It yields the protein CAIPSLTGANVLTF.

V gene TRBV5-1 combines with J gene TRBJ1-4; TRBD1 is a possible D gene (6 bases). This CDR3 has 14 residues. V was trimmed by 1 base and J by 4 bases, leaving 8 bases between them. CDR1 is SGHRS, CDR2 YFSETQ, per germline. CDR3 loop: CASSLTRGNEKLFF. CDR3 nucleotides: TGCGCCAGCAGCTTGACCAGGGGTAATGAAAAACTGTTTTTT.

The CDR3 spells CASSQDWGQGPNTEAFF. As DNA, the CDR3 is TGTGCCAGCAGCCAAGATTGGGGACAGGGACCGAACACTGAAGCTTTCTTT. This rearrangement joins TRBV4-2 to TRBJ1-1, with TRBD1 identical over 9 bases. The germline V gene has CDR1 LGHNA and CDR2 YNFKEQ. J lost 1 base, V lost 0 bases, and 6 bases had no gene match. The CDR3 length is 17 residues.

This sequence joins TRBV6-5 and TRBJ2-1; maybe TRBD1 (6 bases). The germline gives CDR1 MNHEY, CDR2 SVGAGI. The CDR3 has 13 residues. V shed 4 bases and J shed 4 bases, with 8 bases lying between them. CDR3 DNA sequence: TGTGCCAGCAGTTTGGACAGTTACAATGAGCAGTTCTTC. This encodes CASSLDSYNEQFF.

The chain links TRBV28 to TRBJ2-2; D perhaps matches TRBD1 (6 bases). The CDR3 totals 17 residues. V lost 3 bases to trimming and J lost 0 bases, with 14 bases between them. Germline CDR1 and CDR2: MDHEN and SYDVKM. CDR3 sequence (DNA): TGTGCCAGCAGTTTCCCACTACAGGGAGCGAACACCGGGGAGCTGTTTTTT. This translates into CASSFPLQGANTGELFF.

V and J are TRBV6-1 and TRBJ2-4, with D possibly TRBD2 on 6 matching bases. The germline V gene has CDR1 MNHNS and CDR2 SASEGT. The CDR3 has 13 residues. Between the trimmed V and J ends, which lost 2 bases and 5 bases, there was a span of 7 bases. CDR3 protein: CASSESGENIQYF. CDR3 nucleotide sequence: TGTGCCAGCAGTGAATCGGGGGAAAACATTCAGTACTTC.

The V gene is TRBV12-5, the J gene TRBJ1-2; D ambiguous. The CDR3 runs 14 residues. Germline values: CDR1 LGHNT, CDR2 FRNRAP. With 1 base removed from V and 2 bases from J, the gap between germline ends came to 8 bases. The CDR3 protein is CASGLAPLNYGYTF. DNA for the CDR3: TGTGCTAGTGGTTTGGCCCCACTAAACTATGGCTACACCTTC.

The J gene is TRBJ1-1, the V gene TRBV7-3; D ambiguous. The V gene's germline CDR1 is SGHTA and CDR2 FQGTGA. Trimming cost V 2 bases and J 1 base, with 5 bases left between them. The CDR3 spans 13 residues. The CDR3 nucleotides are TGTGCCAGCAGCTTAGGGAGGAACACTGAAGCTTTCTTT. Its translation: CASSLGRNTEAFF.

The rearrangement uses TRBV11-2 and TRBJ2-4, with no clear D. Germline lookup yields CDR1 SGHAT and CDR2 FQNNGV. This CDR3 has 13 amino acids. V lost 3 bases, J lost 1 base, and 4 bases lay in between. The CDR3 is CASSLSAKNIQYF. As DNA, the CDR3 is TGTGCCAGCAGCTTGAGTGCCAAAAACATTCAGTACTTC. The complete variable domain, with remaining parts taken from reference TRBV11-2 and TRBJ2-4, reads EAGVAQSPRYKIIEKRQSVAFWCNPISGHATLYWYQQILGQGPKLLIQFQNNGVVDDSQLPKDRFSAERLKGVDSTLKIQPAKLEDSAVYLCASSLSAKNIQYFGAGTRLSVL.